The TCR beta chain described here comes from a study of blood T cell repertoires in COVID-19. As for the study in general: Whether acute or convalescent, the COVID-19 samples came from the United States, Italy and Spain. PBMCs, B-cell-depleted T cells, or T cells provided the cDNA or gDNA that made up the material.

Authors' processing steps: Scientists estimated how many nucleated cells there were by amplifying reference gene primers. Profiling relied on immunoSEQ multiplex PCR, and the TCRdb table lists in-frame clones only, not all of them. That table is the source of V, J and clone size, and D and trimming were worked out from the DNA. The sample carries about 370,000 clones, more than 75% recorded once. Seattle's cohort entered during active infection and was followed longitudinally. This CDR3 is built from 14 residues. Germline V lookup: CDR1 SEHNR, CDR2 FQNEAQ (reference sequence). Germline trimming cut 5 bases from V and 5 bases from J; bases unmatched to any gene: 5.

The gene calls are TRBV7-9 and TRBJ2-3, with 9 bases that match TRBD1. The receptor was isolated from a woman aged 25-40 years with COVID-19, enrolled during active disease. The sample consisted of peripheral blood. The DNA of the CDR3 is TGTGCCAGCAGCCAGACAGGGGGTGGAGATACGCAGTATTTT. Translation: CASSQTGGGDTQYF.